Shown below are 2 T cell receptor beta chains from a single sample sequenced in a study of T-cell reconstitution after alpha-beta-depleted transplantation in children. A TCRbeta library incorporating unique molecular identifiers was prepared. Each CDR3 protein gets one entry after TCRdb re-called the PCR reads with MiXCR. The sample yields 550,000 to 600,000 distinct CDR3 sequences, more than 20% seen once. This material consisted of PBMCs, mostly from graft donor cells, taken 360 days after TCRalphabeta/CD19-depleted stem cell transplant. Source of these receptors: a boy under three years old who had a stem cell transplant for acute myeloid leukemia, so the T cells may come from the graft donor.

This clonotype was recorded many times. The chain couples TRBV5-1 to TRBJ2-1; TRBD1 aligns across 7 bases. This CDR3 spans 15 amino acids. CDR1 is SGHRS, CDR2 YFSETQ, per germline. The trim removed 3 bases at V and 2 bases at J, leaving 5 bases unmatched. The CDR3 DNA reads TGCGCCAGCAGCTACGAGGGGGCCACCTACAATGAGCAGTTCTTC. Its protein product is CASSYEGATYNEQFF.

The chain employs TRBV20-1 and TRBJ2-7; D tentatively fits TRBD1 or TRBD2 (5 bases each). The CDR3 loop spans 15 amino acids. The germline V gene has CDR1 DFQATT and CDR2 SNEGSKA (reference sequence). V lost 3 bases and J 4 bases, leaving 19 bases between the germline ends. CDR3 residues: CSASEWGMLTYEQYV. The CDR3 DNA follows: TGCAGTGCTAGTGAGTGGGGGATGCTCACTTACGAGCAGTACGTC.